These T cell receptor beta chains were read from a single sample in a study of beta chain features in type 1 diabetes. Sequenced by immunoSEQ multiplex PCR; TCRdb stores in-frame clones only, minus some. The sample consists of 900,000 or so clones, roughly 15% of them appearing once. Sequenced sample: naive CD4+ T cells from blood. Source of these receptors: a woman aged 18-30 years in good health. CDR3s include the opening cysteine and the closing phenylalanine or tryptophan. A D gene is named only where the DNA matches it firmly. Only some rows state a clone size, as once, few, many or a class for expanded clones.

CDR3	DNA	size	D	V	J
CASRLVGGGEKLFF	TGTGCCAGCAGACTAGTGGGGGGCGGGGAAAAACTGTTTTTT	NA	NA	TRBV7-2	TRBJ1-4
CASSFDREETQYF	TGTGCCAGCAGCTTCGACAGGGAAGAGACCCAGTACTTC	few	TRBD1	TRBV7-3	TRBJ2-5
CASSLTLSGANVLTF	TGTGCCAGCAGTTTGACGCTATCTGGGGCCAACGTCCTGACTTTC	NA	NA	TRBV28	TRBJ2-6
CASSRRPGLAGGGEQFF	TGTGCCAGCAGTCGGCGTCCGGGACTAGCGGGAGGGGGTGAGCAGTTCTTC	few	TRBD2	TRBV28	TRBJ2-1
CASSQGDYDYNEQFF	TGTGCCAGCAGTCAGGGGGACTATGACTACAATGAGCAGTTCTTC	NA	NA	TRBV28	TRBJ2-1
CASSLPTSELVDEQFF	TGTGCCAGCAGCTTGCCGACTAGCGAACTTGTCGATGAGCAGTTCTTC	few	TRBD2	TRBV5-4	TRBJ2-1
CASNTGLAGTNEQFF	TGTGCCAGCAACACCGGACTAGCGGGGACCAATGAGCAGTTCTTC	NA	TRBD2	TRBV7-9	TRBJ2-1
CASSVTREAEQFF	TGTGCCAGCAGTGTCACTCGCGAGGCTGAGCAGTTCTTC	few	NA	TRBV6-4	TRBJ2-1
CASSFSGGATGNTIYF	TGTGCCAGCAGTTTTTCGGGGGGCGCTACTGGAAACACCATATATTTT	NA	NA	TRBV28	TRBJ1-3
CASSLNNLASQETQYF	TGTGCCAGCAGCTTAAATAACCTAGCCAGCCAAGAGACCCAGTACTTC	few	NA	TRBV7-2	TRBJ2-5
CASSPGVVGTTEQFF	TGTGCCAGCTCACCAGGGGTAGTGGGGACGACTGAGCAGTTCTTC	NA	NA	TRBV18	TRBJ2-1
CAISTWLPGLEEADTQYF	TGTGCCATCAGCACATGGTTACCGGGACTAGAAGAGGCAGATACGCAGTATTTT	NA	TRBD2	TRBV10-3	TRBJ2-3
CASTPASGEFYEQYF	TGTGCCAGCACCCCTGCTAGCGGAGAGTTTTACGAGCAGTACTTC	NA	TRBD2	TRBV28	TRBJ2-7
CASSPRGLAGGPRAYNEQFF	TGTGCCAGCAGCCCCCGGGGACTAGCGGGAGGGCCGAGGGCCTACAATGAGCAGTTCTTC	few	TRBD2	TRBV13	TRBJ2-1
CATSRDVLNTGELFF	TGTGCCACCAGCAGAGATGTTTTAAACACCGGGGAGCTGTTTTTT	NA	NA	TRBV15	TRBJ2-2
CASSRDRVGNTIYF	TGTGCCAGCAGCCGAGACAGGGTGGGAAACACCATATATTTT	NA	TRBD1	TRBV4-2	TRBJ1-3
CASSPAGLRGHNEQFF	TGCGCCAGCAGCCCCGCGGGACTAAGGGGGCACAATGAGCAGTTCTTC	NA	NA	TRBV4-3	TRBJ2-1
CASSFGFVSSYEQYF	TGTGCCAGCAGCTTCGGGTTTGTTAGCTCCTACGAGCAGTACTTC	NA	NA	TRBV11-2	TRBJ2-7
CASSEDRILGSYEQYF	TGTGCCAGCAGTGAGGACAGGATCCTGGGGTCCTACGAGCAGTACTTC	NA	TRBD1	TRBV2	TRBJ2-7
CASSSGGASNTEAFF	TGTGCCAGCTCCTCCGGGGGGGCTTCGAACACTGAAGCTTTCTTT	NA	NA	TRBV6-6	TRBJ1-1
CASSAGTDNQPQHF	TGTGCCAGCAGCGCCGGGACAGACAATCAGCCCCAGCATTTT	few	TRBD1	TRBV9	TRBJ1-5
CASSDSVPTKDEQFF	TGTGCCAGCAGTGACTCGGTCCCCACCAAGGATGAGCAGTTCTTC	NA	NA	TRBV6-4	TRBJ2-1
CASSVEAGDYEQYF	TGTGCCAGCAGCGTAGAGGCAGGAGACTACGAGCAGTACTTC	NA	NA	TRBV9	TRBJ2-7
CASSVGGHNEQFF	TGTGCCAGCAGCGTAGGTGGGCATAATGAGCAGTTCTTC	NA	NA	TRBV9	TRBJ2-1
CASSPRSGVESPLHF	TGTGCCAGCAGTCCCCGTTCAGGAGTGGAGTCACCCCTCCACTTT	NA	NA	TRBV28	TRBJ1-6
CASSFRGQEKLFF	TGTGCCAGCAGCTTTCGGGGGCAAGAAAAACTGTTTTTT	few	NA	TRBV7-8	TRBJ1-4
CASKDRANSGANVLTF	TGTGCCAGTAAGGACAGGGCCAACTCTGGGGCCAACGTCCTGACTTTC	once	TRBD1	TRBV19	TRBJ2-6
CASSQALVMKTYEQYF	TGTGCCAGCAGCCAGGCACTAGTGATGAAGACCTACGAGCAGTACTTC	few	NA	TRBV11-2	TRBJ2-7
CASSSGVALADTQYF	TGTGCCAGCTCATCAGGGGTGGCCCTAGCAGATACGCAGTATTTT	few	NA	TRBV18	TRBJ2-3
CASIRAGQAYEQYF	TGTGCCAGTATCCGGGCGGGCCAAGCCTACGAGCAGTACTTC	NA	NA	TRBV28	TRBJ2-7
CASSSLMTAQYF	TGTGCCAGCAGCTCTCTAATGACGGCCCAGTACTTC	NA	NA	TRBV28	TRBJ2-5
CASSLPQGGETQYF	TGTGCCAGCAGTTTGCCCCAGGGGGGAGAGACCCAGTACTTC	few	NA	TRBV28	TRBJ2-5
CASSLARSHDREVYEQYF	TGTGCCAGCAGCTTAGCCCGGTCCCATGACAGGGAGGTATACGAGCAGTACTTC	NA	NA	TRBV7-9	TRBJ2-7
CASSPPGTSGYEQYF	TGTGCCAGCTCACCACCGGGGACTAGCGGATACGAGCAGTACTTC	few	TRBD2	TRBV18	TRBJ2-7
CASSLAGRWNTGELFF	TGCGCCAGCAGCTTGGCCGGGAGGTGGAACACCGGGGAGCTGTTTTTT	NA	TRBD2	TRBV5-1	TRBJ2-2
CASSLDGSGANVLTF	TGCGCCAGCAGCTTGGACGGCTCTGGGGCCAACGTCCTGACTTTC	NA	NA	TRBV5-1	TRBJ2-6
CASSPYLWRAGNTIYF	TGTGCCAGCAGCCCATATCTCTGGAGGGCTGGAAACACCATATATTTT	once	NA	TRBV11-2	TRBJ1-3
CASSERQYNEQFF	TGTGCCAGCAGTGAAAGGCAGTACAATGAGCAGTTCTTC	NA	NA	TRBV25-1	TRBJ2-1
CASSFGPAVGEQYF	TGTGCCAGCAGCTTCGGACCAGCGGTGGGGGAGCAGTACTTC	NA	NA	TRBV7-2	TRBJ2-7
CASSKPKVGDAYEQYF	TGTGCCAGCAGCAAACCAAAGGTTGGAGACGCCTACGAGCAGTACTTC	NA	NA	TRBV21-1	TRBJ2-7
CASSFSSRWDAGTF	TGTGCCAGCAGTTTCTCTAGCCGGTGGGACGCCGGGACCTTC	once	NA	TRBV28	TRBJ1-2
CASSPAGSGRAVEQYF	TGTGCCAGCAGTCCCGCGGGTAGCGGGAGGGCAGTCGAGCAGTACTTC	few	TRBD2	TRBV28	TRBJ2-7
CASSVQGWGYTF	TGTGCCAGCAGCGTTCAGGGGTGGGGCTACACCTTC	few	NA	TRBV2	TRBJ1-2
CASSVDRGMSYNEQFF	TGTGCCAGCAGCGTAGATCGGGGGATGTCCTACAATGAGCAGTTCTTC	NA	NA	TRBV9	TRBJ2-1
CASSLGGTGKLFF	TGTGCCAGCAGCTTAGGGGGGACAGGGAAACTGTTTTTT	NA	TRBD1	TRBV11-2	TRBJ1-4
CASSLAGDRREQYF	TGTGCCAGCAGTTTGGCCGGTGACAGGCGGGAGCAGTACTTC	NA	NA	TRBV28	TRBJ2-7
CASSIRIITGELFF	TGTGCCAGTAGTATTCGTATCATCACCGGGGAGCTGTTTTTT	few	NA	TRBV19	TRBJ2-2
CASSTQQGSSYNEQFF	TGTGCCAGCTCAACTCAACAGGGGAGCTCCTACAATGAGCAGTTCTTC	NA	TRBD1	TRBV18	TRBJ2-1
CASSIGGTSGRSGEQFF	TGTGCCAGCAGCATTGGTGGGACTAGCGGGAGGAGTGGTGAGCAGTTCTTC	NA	TRBD2	TRBV5-4	TRBJ2-1
CASSLPITSGRLTGELFF	TGTGCCAGCAGCCTTCCCATTACTAGCGGGAGGTTAACCGGGGAGCTGTTTTTT	NA	TRBD2	TRBV5-6	TRBJ2-2
CASSQSQGGYGYTF	TGTGCCAGCAGTCAATCACAGGGAGGCTATGGCTACACCTTC	NA	NA	TRBV28	TRBJ1-2
CASSFRRQSRYF	TGTGCCAGCAGCTTTAGACGCCAAAGTCGGTACTTC	NA	NA	TRBV7-8	TRBJ2-7
CASSQDSNYGYTF	TGTGCCAGCAGCCAGGACAGCAACTATGGCTACACCTTC	NA	NA	TRBV7-2	TRBJ1-2
CASSPRTTNTGELFF	TGTGCCAGCTCACCAAGGACAACTAACACCGGGGAGCTGTTTTTT	NA	NA	TRBV18	TRBJ2-2
CASSSTTGVGEKLFF	TGCGCCAGCAGCTCCACGACAGGGGTTGGTGAAAAACTGTTTTTT	NA	TRBD1	TRBV5-1	TRBJ1-4